Following are 27 T cell receptor beta chains from one sample sequenced in a study of cytomegalovirus exposure and HLA in healthy donors. PCR involved 60 Vbeta and 13 Jbeta primers. Sequencing used immunoSEQ multiplex PCR; TCRdb keeps in-frame clones, though not all of them. This sample's table has 100,000 to 150,000 clones. Sample: PBMCs. Receptors were obtained from a man younger than 30 in good health and CMV-seronegative.

V gene TRBV30 combines with J gene TRBJ1-1; D is possibly TRBD1 (5 bases). This CDR3 has 15 residues. Germline-derived CDR1 and CDR2 are GTSNPN and SVGIG (reference sequence). Trimming removed 0 bases at V and 5 bases at J, with 16 bases between. CDR3 coding DNA: TGTGCCTGGAGTGTACACGACAGATCACGGACTGAAGCTTTCTTT. This encodes CAWSVHDRSRTEAFF.

V usage is TRBV7-9 and J usage is TRBJ1-2; TRBD1 matches 7 bases. The CDR3 runs to 14 residues. Germline lookup yields CDR1 SEHNR and CDR2 FQNEAQ (reference sequence). The V gene end was trimmed by 3 bases and the J gene end by 2 bases; junction bases not matched to a gene: 3. The CDR3 here is CASSLATGNYGYTF. CDR3 DNA: TGTGCCAGCAGCTTGGCGACAGGGAACTATGGCTACACCTTC.

In nucleotides, the CDR3 is TGTGCCAGCAGACCGGACAGGGTAAATGGCTACACCTTC. Translated, it gives CASRPDRVNGYTF. This chain links TRBV5-5 with TRBJ1-2; 8 bases are shared with TRBD1. Germline CDR1 and CDR2: SGHKS and YYEKEE (reference sequence). This CDR3 region has 13 residues. V trimming: 5 bases; J trimming: 6 bases; junction bases outside the gene matches: 6.

The V gene is TRBV6-4, the J gene TRBJ2-2; weak D call: TRBD2 (5 bases). This CDR3 contains 15 residues. The ends were cut back, 1 base at V and 6 bases at J, with 12 bases in the middle. Germline CDR1 MRHNA, CDR2 SNTAGT. The CDR3 DNA reads TGTGCCAGCAGTGACTGGTCGGGATCCTCCGGGGAGCTGTTTTTT. This sequence encodes CASSDWSGSSGELFF.

This sequence joins TRBV4-3 and TRBJ2-3; 7 bases map to TRBD2. V trimming: 2 bases; J trimming: 2 bases; junction bases outside the gene matches: 13. Germline CDR1 is LGHNA and CDR2 is YSLEER. There are 18 residues in the CDR3. CDR3 amino acids: CASSQKLSGVGFTDTQYF. The DNA of the CDR3 is TGCGCCAGCAGCCAAAAGTTAAGCGGGGTTGGGTTCACAGATACGCAGTATTTT.

V and J are TRBV14 and TRBJ1-4; perhaps TRBD1 as D (6 bases). Trimming removed 4 bases from V and 10 bases from J, with 16 bases in between. CDR3 length: 14 residues. CDR1 and CDR2 (germline): SGHDN, FVKESK. The CDR3 DNA follows: TGTGCCAGCAGCCGAGGACAGAATAACGTAAAACTGTTTTTT. It yields the protein CASSRGQNNVKLFF. The whole variable domain, remainder taken from reference TRBV14 and TRBJ1-4, is EAGVTQFPSHSVIEKGQTVTLRCDPISGHDNLYWYRRVMGKEIKFLLHFVKESKQDESGMPNNRFLAERTGGTYSTLKVQPAELEDSGVYFCASSRGQNNVKLFFGSGTQLSVL.

This rearrangement joins TRBV5-5 to TRBJ2-2, with 10 nucleotides matching TRBD1. V lost 0 bases, J lost 2 bases, and 4 bases stayed unmatched. Germline V CDR1 and CDR2: SGHKS, YYEKEE (reference sequence). There are 17 residues in the CDR3. The CDR3 sequence is CASSLAGTGANTGELFF. The CDR3 nucleotides are TGTGCCAGCAGCTTGGCTGGGACAGGGGCTAACACCGGGGAGCTGTTTTTT. The full variable domain, its missing parts supplied by reference TRBV5-5 and TRBJ2-2, is DAGVTQSPTHLIKTRGQQVTLRCSPISGHKSVSWYQQVLGQGPQFIFQYYEKEERGRGNFPDRFSARQFPNYSSELNVNALLLGDSALYLCASSLAGTGANTGELFFGEGSRLTVL.

CDR3 nucleotide sequence: TGTGCCAGCAGCTTAGTGGCCAGCACTGAAGCTTTCTTT. This sequence encodes CASSLVASTEAFF. The gene calls are TRBV7-9 and TRBJ1-1; D is unclear. Between the trimmed V and J ends, which lost 1 base and 4 bases, there was a span of 7 bases. Germline lookup yields CDR1 SEHNR and CDR2 FQNEAQ (reference sequence). The length of the CDR3 is 13 residues.

The chain has TRBV5-6 and TRBJ1-2; D remains ambiguous. The CDR3 contains 11 residues. The germline gives CDR1 SGHDT, CDR2 YYEEEE. Trimming removed 1 base from V and 8 bases from J, with 6 bases in between. The CDR3 reads CASSLIHGYTF. Here the CDR3 DNA reads TGTGCCAGCAGCTTGATACACGGCTACACCTTC. The entire variable domain, with the rest obtained from reference TRBV5-6 and TRBJ1-2, is as follows: DAGVTQSPTHLIKTRGQQVTLRCSPKSGHDTVSWYQQALGQGPQFIFQYYEEEERQRGNFPDRFSGHQFPNYSSELNVNALLLGDSALYLCASSLIHGYTFGSGTRLTVV.

This chain joins TRBV27 and TRBJ2-7; a possible D gene is TRBD2 (5 bases). Trimming stripped 3 bases from V and 0 bases from J, with 15 bases between. There are 16 residues in the CDR3. Germline values: CDR1 MNHEY, CDR2 SMNVEV (reference sequence). CDR3: CASSFSQRESSYEQYF. In nucleotides, the CDR3 is TGTGCCAGCAGTTTCTCACAGAGGGAAAGCTCCTACGAGCAGTACTTC.

The chain combines TRBV6-6 with TRBJ1-1; 10 nucleotides agree with TRBD1. The CDR3 has 15 residues. Germline V CDR1 and CDR2: MNHNY, SVGAGI (reference sequence). Trimming cost V 7 bases and J 5 bases; bases outside gene matches: 10. This chain's CDR3 is CASIGGQGVRTEAFF. DNA for the CDR3: TGTGCCAGCATCGGAGGACAGGGGGTACGAACTGAAGCTTTCTTT.

The gene calls are TRBV29-1 and TRBJ1-1; tentatively, D is TRBD1 (5 bases). The CDR3 consists of 12 residues. The V end was cut by 4 bases, the J end by 7 bases, with 13 bases between. Per germline, CDR1 SQVTM and CDR2 ANQGSEA. The CDR3 is CSVVPGLSEAFF. As DNA, the CDR3 is TGCAGCGTTGTCCCGGGACTGAGTGAAGCTTTCTTT.

CDR3 region: CASSPAGDTDTQYF. The CDR3, as DNA: TGTGCCAGCAGCCCGGCGGGAGACACAGATACGCAGTATTTT. The V gene is TRBV7-8, the J gene TRBJ2-3; 7 positions agree with TRBD2. The CDR3 sequence is 14 residues long. The junction had 4 bases not matched to a gene; V was cut back by 5 bases and J by 2 bases. Germline loops: CDR1 SGHVS, CDR2 FQNEAQ.

The rearrangement joins TRBV7-2 to TRBJ1-1; possible D gene TRBD1, 5 bases. Germline V CDR1 and CDR2: SGHTA, FQGNSA. This CDR3 has 14 amino acids. Trimming took 5 bases from V and 0 from J, leaving 10 bases between them. CDR3 nucleotide sequence: TGTGCCAGCAGCAAGGACATCGTGAACACTGAAGCTTTCTTT. It translates to CASSKDIVNTEAFF.

This sequence joins TRBV9 and TRBJ2-2; 9 bases line up with TRBD2. V was clipped by 4 bases and J by 7 bases; unmatched bases: 8. The CDR3 length is 15 residues. From germline, CDR1 is SGDLS and CDR2 YYNGEE. CDR3 nucleotide sequence: TGTGCCAGCAGCCCGCCCGCGGGAGGGAACGGGGAGCTGTTTTTT. This encodes CASSPPAGGNGELFF.

The chain joins TRBV5-4 to TRBJ1-2; D remains ambiguous. The germline V gene encodes CDR1 SGHNT and CDR2 YYREEE (reference sequence). Trimming stripped 5 bases from V and 5 bases from J, with 16 bases between. The length of the CDR3 is 14 residues. This CDR3 reads CASRMELAAYGYTF. CDR3 coding DNA: TGTGCCAGCAGAATGGAGTTAGCTGCTTATGGCTACACCTTC.

The rearrangement uses TRBV5-1 and TRBJ2-2; 12 nucleotides match TRBD2. The germline V gene encodes CDR1 SGHRS and CDR2 YFSETQ. Losses at the gene ends were 1 base for V and 5 bases for J; bases not matched to a gene: 9. This CDR3 is 18 amino acids long. CDR3 sequence reads: CASSLKNGGTSGTGELFF. The CDR3 DNA is TGCGCCAGCAGCTTGAAGAATGGTGGGACTAGCGGGACCGGGGAGCTGTTTTTT.

The J gene is TRBJ1-4, the V gene TRBV29-1, with a weak D call TRBD1 (6 bases). Germline V gene lookup returns CDR1 SQVTM and CDR2 ANQGSEA. The CDR3 runs to 14 residues. V was clipped by 6 bases and J by 7 bases, with 18 bases between them. The CDR3 coding sequence is TGCAGCGTGGAAACACTCCAGGGGCCTGAAAAACTGTTTTTT. Translating gives CSVETLQGPEKLFF.

J is TRBJ2-7 and V is TRBV4-1; a weak D match, TRBD2 (5 bases). Trimming removed 0 bases from V and 7 bases from J, with 16 bases in between. The CDR3 has 15 amino acids. Germline V gene lookup returns CDR1 MGHRA and CDR2 YSYEKL. CDR3 protein: CASSQESDREREQYF. CDR3 nucleotides: TGCGCCAGCAGCCAAGAATCCGACCGGGAACGGGAGCAGTACTTC.

The V and J genes are TRBV11-2 and TRBJ2-1, with TRBD2 identical over 7 bases. This CDR3 has 15 amino acids. Per germline, CDR1 SGHAT and CDR2 FQNNGV. V was clipped by 7 bases and J by 5 bases; unmatched bases: 11. The DNA for the CDR3 is TGTGCCAGCAAAGCGTCCGGACTAGTCCACAATGAGCAGTTCTTC. Residues: CASKASGLVHNEQFF.

The chain combines TRBV7-9 with TRBJ2-3, with TRBD1 matching 9 bases. The CDR3 totals 16 residues. The junction had 10 bases not matched to a gene; V was cut back by 5 bases and J by 4 bases. The germline V gene has CDR1 SEHNR and CDR2 FQNEAQ (reference sequence). The CDR3 coding sequence is TGTGCCAGCAGCAAGACGACAGGGGGGGAATCAGATACGCAGTATTTT. As protein: CASSKTTGGESDTQYF. Together with reference TRBV7-9 and TRBJ2-3, the CDR3 gives the full variable domain: DTGVSQNPRHKITKRGQNVTFRCDPISEHNRLYWYRQTLGQGPEFLTYFQNEAQLEKSRLLSDRFSAERPKGSFSTLEIQRTEQGDSAMYLCASSKTTGGESDTQYFGPGTRLTVL.

The rearrangement joins TRBV7-9 to TRBJ1-3; possibly TRBD1 for D (6 bases). The length of the CDR3 is 16 residues. Germline V gene data show CDR1 as SEHNR and CDR2 as FQNEAQ (reference sequence). The V end was cut by 3 bases, the J end by 2 bases, with 14 bases between. CDR3 DNA sequence: TGTGCCAGCAGCTTTGGGGGGGGGCGCGCTGGAAACACCATATATTTT. This codes for CASSFGGGRAGNTIYF.

V usage is TRBV19 and J usage is TRBJ1-6; 7 bases are shared with TRBD1. The CDR3 has 15 amino acids. Germline assignment: CDR1 LNHDA and CDR2 SQIVND (reference sequence). The junction had 2 bases not matched to a gene; V was cut back by 6 bases and J by 0 bases. The CDR3 region is CASRGQSSYNSPLHF. The CDR3 DNA reads TGTGCCAGTAGGGGACAGAGCTCCTATAATTCACCCCTCCACTTT.

V is TRBV4-3 and J is TRBJ2-7; 9 nucleotides line up with TRBD1. Losses at the gene ends were 3 bases for V and 6 bases for J; bases not matched to a gene: 6. The CDR3 runs to 14 residues. Looked up from germline, CDR1 is LGHNA and CDR2 is YSLEER. CDR3 DNA: TGCGCCAGCAGCCAGGGGACAGGGCTCGGCGAGCAGTACTTC. Protein sequence: CASSQGTGLGEQYF.

The CDR3 is CASSEGLAGEQYF. CDR3 in DNA: TGTGCCAGCAGTGAGGGACTAGCGGGAGAGCAGTACTTC. The J gene is TRBJ2-7, the V gene TRBV9, with 13 bases that match TRBD2. Per germline, CDR1 SGDLS and CDR2 YYNGEE. The junction had 3 bases not matched to a gene; V was cut back by 5 bases and J by 7 bases. This CDR3 comprises 13 residues.

The genes are TRBV6-1 and TRBJ2-1; 9 nucleotides agree with TRBD2. This CDR3 is 15 amino acids long. Germline-derived CDR1 and CDR2 are MNHNS and SASEGT. The V gene end was trimmed by 7 bases and the J gene end by 2 bases; junction bases not matched to a gene: 6. DNA for the CDR3: TGTGCCAGCATTTATAGCGGGGGCCCCTACAATGAGCAGTTCTTC. Amino acids: CASIYSGGPYNEQFF.

The V call is TRBV5-8, the J call TRBJ1-2; no clear D gene. CDR3 size: 14 residues. The ends were cut back, 0 bases at V and 4 bases at J, with 10 bases in the middle. Germline CDR1 reads SGHTS; CDR2 reads YDEGEE. The CDR3 region is CASSLASKSYGYTF. CDR3 in DNA: TGTGCCAGCAGCTTGGCATCTAAATCCTATGGCTACACCTTC.